These 10 T cell receptor beta chains were all obtained from the same sample, sequenced in a study of STAT5B mutations in CD4+ large granular lymphocyte leukemia (dated by TCRdb to 2022 to 2024). Library preparation used the immunoSEQ multiplex PCR assay. The immuneACCESS repertoire file appears here via TCRdb, limited to in-frame rearrangements. These files lack a portion of the clones; in checked studies, under half of the deficit traces to unresolved V genes, and the cause of the others is not known. The sample table records some 40,000 clones; 80% to 90% of these occur just once. The ten largest clones take up about 3% of the sample. Sequenced sample: CD4+ T cells from blood buffy coats. Receptors originate from a human donor in good health.

This clone was recorded only once. The chain recombines TRBV7-9 with TRBJ2-1; TRBD2 matches 7 bases. This CDR3 has 15 residues. The V and J ends lost 7 bases and 0 bases, in that order; junction bases with no gene match: 6. Germline-derived CDR1 and CDR2 are SEHNR and FQNEAQ (reference sequence). CDR3 residues: CASNAGASSYNEQFF. The CDR3 bases are TGTGCCAGCAACGCGGGAGCCTCCTCCTACAATGAGCAGTTCTTC.

The chain has TRBV7-9 and TRBJ2-3; 8 nucleotides agree with TRBD2. V shed 3 bases, J shed 3 bases, and the junction held 8 bases outside the gene matches. From germline, CDR1 is SEHNR and CDR2 FQNEAQ (reference sequence). This CDR3 contains 16 residues. The CDR3: CASSFPKAGGTDTQYF. In DNA form, the CDR3 reads TGTGCCAGCAGCTTCCCGAAGGCGGGAGGAACAGATACGCAGTATTTT. Complete variable domain (other parts from reference TRBV7-9 and TRBJ2-3): DTGVSQNPRHKITKRGQNVTFRCDPISEHNRLYWYRQTLGQGPEFLTYFQNEAQLEKSRLLSDRFSAERPKGSFSTLEIQRTEQGDSAMYLCASSFPKAGGTDTQYFGPGTRLTVL.

The chain recombines TRBV7-6 with TRBJ2-3; perhaps TRBD1 as D (6 bases). CDR3 length: 15 residues. Trimming removed 2 bases from V and 5 bases from J, with 14 bases in between. In germline, CDR1 is SGHVS, CDR2 FNYEAQ. The CDR3 nucleotides read TGTGCCAGCAGCTTATCCCAGGGGCGCGGAGATACGCAGTATTTT. It specifies CASSLSQGRGDTQYF.

The rearrangement links TRBV28 to TRBJ2-3; D unresolved. Germline CDR1 is MDHEN and CDR2 is SYDVKM. The CDR3 covers 12 residues. V was pared by 2 bases and J by 5 bases, with 5 bases between. CDR3 region: CASSLNEDTQYF. The CDR3 DNA reads as TGTGCCAGCAGTTTAAACGAAGATACGCAGTATTTT.

This chain uses TRBV5-4 with TRBJ1-1; D ambiguous. Germline CDR1 and CDR2: SGHNT and YYREEE (reference sequence). The CDR3 totals 15 residues. V was pared by 1 base and J by 6 bases, with 16 bases between. CDR3 in amino acids: CASSLRVEGAAEAFF. Written as DNA, the CDR3 is TGTGCCAGCAGCTTGCGTGTTGAGGGTGCGGCTGAAGCTTTCTTT.

The J gene is TRBJ2-2, the V gene TRBV27, with D perhaps matching TRBD1 or TRBD2 (6 bases each). The CDR3 has 17 residues. V was trimmed by 7 bases and J by 1 base, leaving 19 bases between them. Germline V gene lookup returns CDR1 MNHEY and CDR2 SMNVEV (reference sequence). CDR3 amino acids: CASKGGSGTVNTGELFF. Written as DNA, the CDR3 is TGTGCCAGCAAGGGGGGATCCGGGACGGTGAACACCGGGGAGCTGTTTTTT.

This clone was counted a few times. V is TRBV30 and J is TRBJ1-1; D perhaps matches TRBD1 (5 bases). V was pared by 2 bases and J by 5 bases, with 15 bases between. Germline-derived CDR1 and CDR2 are GTSNPN and SVGIG (reference sequence). This CDR3 has 14 residues. The CDR3 spells CAWSISLQGTEAFF. CDR3 sequence (DNA): TGTGCCTGGAGTATCTCACTGCAGGGTACTGAAGCTTTCTTT.

The chain uses TRBV30 and TRBJ2-3; D might be TRBD1 or TRBD2, each matching 5 bases. The CDR3 contains 14 residues. Germline CDR1 and CDR2: GTSNPN and SVGIG (reference sequence). V was trimmed by 2 bases and J by 4 bases, leaving 13 bases between them. The CDR3 coding sequence is TGTGCCTGGAGTAGGACCGTGGGGGCAGATACGCAGTATTTT. This gives the protein CAWSRTVGADTQYF.

The chain links TRBV7-2 to TRBJ1-1; D is perhaps TRBD1 (5 bases). This CDR3 has 15 residues. Trimming took 5 bases from V and 1 from J, leaving 14 bases between them. Germline values: CDR1 SGHTA, CDR2 FQGNSA. CDR3 protein: CASSRRGRTNTEAFF. CDR3 nucleotide sequence: TGTGCCAGCAGCAGAAGGGGACGGACGAACACTGAAGCTTTCTTT. The full variable domain, completed using reference TRBV7-2 and TRBJ1-1, is GAGVSQSPSNKVTEKGKDVELRCDPISGHTALYWYRQSLGQGLEFLIYFQGNSAPDKSGLPSDRFSAERTGGSVSTLTIQRTQQEDSAVYLCASSRRGRTNTEAFFGQGTRLTVV.

J is TRBJ2-7 and V is TRBV11-2; no clear D gene. The germline CDR1 and CDR2 sequences are SGHAT and FQNNGV. V lost 2 bases to trimming and J lost 2 bases, with 7 bases between them. The CDR3 length is 13 residues. The DNA for the CDR3 is TGTGCCAGCAGCTTATTATGGACCTACGAGCAGTACTTC. Protein: CASSLLWTYEQYF.